The rows below give T cell receptor beta chains drawn from one sample of a study of cytomegalovirus exposure and HLA in healthy donors. This table comes from immunoSEQ multiplex PCR, and its TCRdb copy is limited to in-frame clones, with some not included. The data hold some 90,000 clones, with around four fifths observed a single time. Sequences were obtained from PBMCs. These TCRs come from a woman between 35 and 50 years old in good health and CMV-seronegative. CDR3s include the opening cysteine and the closing phenylalanine or tryptophan. Each record gives: V gene, D gene, CDR3 protein. A D gene is named only where the DNA matches it firmly.

TRBV27,.,CASSPNRVVGEQYF
TRBV19,.,CASSGRFGQNIQYF
TRBV18,.,CASSLETGGNENF
TRBV25-1,TRBD2,CASSEPGLAGGRNEQFF
TRBV9,.,CASSVEHNNEQFF
TRBV29-1,TRBD1,CSVVTGGGYGYTF
TRBV5-8,.,CARAGGANVLTF
TRBV15,.,CATSREQGNTEAFF
TRBV27,.,CASGPSGTLLLNTEAFF
TRBV5-1,TRBD1,CASSLGQGSSYEQYF
TRBV5-4,TRBD2,CASRGTSGETQYF
TRBV7-6,TRBD2,CASSPRRGADHEQYF
TRBV10-1,TRBD1,CASSVPGTGRNQPQHF
TRBV28,TRBD1,CASSFQTGGNTEAFF
TRBV10-3,TRBD2,CAISEFQRERRKDTQYF